The clone carrying this T cell receptor beta chain was counted a few times. The record originates from a study of blood T cell repertoires in COVID-19. As for the study in general: Acute-phase and convalescent COVID-19 samples originated in the United States, Italy and Spain. In each case, the material was cDNA or gDNA derived from T cells, B-cell-depleted T cells, or PBMCs.

Here immunoSEQ multiplex PCR was the method, and the copy in TCRdb shows in-frame clones only, minus some. The sample has about 200,000 clones; nearly 90% are singletons. The material sequenced was peripheral blood. This TCR was recovered from a man over 45 with COVID-19, enrolled during active disease.

Here the CDR3 reads CASSPTVKGEKLFF. As DNA, the CDR3 is TGTGCCAGCTCACCGACAGTCAAGGGGGAAAAACTGTTTTTT. The chain recombines TRBV18 with TRBJ1-4; D is perhaps TRBD1 (5 bases). V lost 3 bases, J lost 8 bases, and 13 bases lay in between. Germline V gene sequence: CDR1 KGHSH, CDR2 LQKENI. The CDR3 runs to 14 residues.